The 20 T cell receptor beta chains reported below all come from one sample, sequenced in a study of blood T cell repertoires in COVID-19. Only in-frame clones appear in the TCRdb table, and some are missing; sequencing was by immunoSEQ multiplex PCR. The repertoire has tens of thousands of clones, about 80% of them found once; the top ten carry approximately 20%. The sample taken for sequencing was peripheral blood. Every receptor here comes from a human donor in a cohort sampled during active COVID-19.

DNA of the CDR3: TGTGCCAGCAGCTTACGACAGGGGGAGGACACTGAAGCTTTCTTT. Translating it yields CASSLRQGEDTEAFF. The chain combines TRBV7-9 with TRBJ1-1; 9 bases match TRBD1. Per the germline V gene, CDR1 is SEHNR and CDR2 is FQNEAQ (reference sequence). With 2 bases clipped from V and 3 bases from J, the junction kept 4 bases outside the gene matches. This CDR3 comprises 15 residues.

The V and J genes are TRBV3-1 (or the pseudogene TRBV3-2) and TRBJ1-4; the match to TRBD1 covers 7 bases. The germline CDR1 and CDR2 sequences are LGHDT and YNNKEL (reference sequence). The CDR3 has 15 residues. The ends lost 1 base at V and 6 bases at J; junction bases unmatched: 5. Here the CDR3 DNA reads TGTGCCAGCAGCCAAGTGCAGGGGGTAGATGAAAAACTGTTTTTT. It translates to CASSQVQGVDEKLFF.

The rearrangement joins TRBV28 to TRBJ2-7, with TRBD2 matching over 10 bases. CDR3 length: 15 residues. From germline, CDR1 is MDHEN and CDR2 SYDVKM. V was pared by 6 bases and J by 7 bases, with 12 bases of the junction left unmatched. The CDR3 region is CASRGEVAGGSEQYF. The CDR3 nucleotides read TGTGCCAGCAGAGGGGAGGTAGCGGGGGGATCGGAGCAGTACTTC.

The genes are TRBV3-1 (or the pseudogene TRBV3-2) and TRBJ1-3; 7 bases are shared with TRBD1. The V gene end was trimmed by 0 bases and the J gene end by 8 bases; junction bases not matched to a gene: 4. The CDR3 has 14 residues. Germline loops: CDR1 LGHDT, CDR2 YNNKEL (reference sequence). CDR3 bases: TGTGCCAGCAGCCAAGAAGGGGGCAGGTACACCATATATTTT. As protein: CASSQEGGRYTIYF.

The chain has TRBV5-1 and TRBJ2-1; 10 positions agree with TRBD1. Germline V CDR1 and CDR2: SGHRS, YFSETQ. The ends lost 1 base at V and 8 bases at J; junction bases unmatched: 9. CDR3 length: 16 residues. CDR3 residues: CASSLWGQGNIDEQFF. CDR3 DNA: TGCGCCAGCAGCTTGTGGGGACAGGGGAATATCGATGAGCAGTTCTTC.

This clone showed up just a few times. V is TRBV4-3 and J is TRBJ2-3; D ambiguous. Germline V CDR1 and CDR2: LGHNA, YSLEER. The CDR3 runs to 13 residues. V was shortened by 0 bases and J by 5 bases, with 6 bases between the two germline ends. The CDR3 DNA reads TGCGCCAGCAGCCAAGACATCCAAGATACGCAGTATTTT. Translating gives CASSQDIQDTQYF.

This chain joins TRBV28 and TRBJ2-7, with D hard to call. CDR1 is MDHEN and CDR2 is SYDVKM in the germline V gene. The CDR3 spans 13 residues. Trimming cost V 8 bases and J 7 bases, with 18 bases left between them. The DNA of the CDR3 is TGTGCCAGCCAATTCAATCCCGAGGTTGAGCAGTACTTC. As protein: CASQFNPEVEQYF.

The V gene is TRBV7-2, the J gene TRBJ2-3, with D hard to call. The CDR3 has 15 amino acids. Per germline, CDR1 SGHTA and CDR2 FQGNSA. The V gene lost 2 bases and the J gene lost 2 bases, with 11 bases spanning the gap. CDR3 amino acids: CASSLQASFTDTQYF. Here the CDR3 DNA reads TGTGCCAGCAGCTTACAGGCGAGTTTCACAGATACGCAGTATTTT. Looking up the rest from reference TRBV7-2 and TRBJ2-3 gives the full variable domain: GAGVSQSPSNKVTEKGKDVELRCDPISGHTALYWYRQSLGQGLEFLIYFQGNSAPDKSGLPSDRFSAERTGGSVSTLTIQRTQQEDSAVYLCASSLQASFTDTQYFGPGTRLTVL.

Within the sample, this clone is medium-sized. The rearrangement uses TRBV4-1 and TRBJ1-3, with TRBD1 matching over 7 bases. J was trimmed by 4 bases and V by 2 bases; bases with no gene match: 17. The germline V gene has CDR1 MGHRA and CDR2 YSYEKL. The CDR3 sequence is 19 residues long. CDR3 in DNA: TGCGCCAGCAGCCAAAGTCTATATCCGACAGGGACTAGAGGAAACACCATATATTTT. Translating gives CASSQSLYPTGTRGNTIYF.

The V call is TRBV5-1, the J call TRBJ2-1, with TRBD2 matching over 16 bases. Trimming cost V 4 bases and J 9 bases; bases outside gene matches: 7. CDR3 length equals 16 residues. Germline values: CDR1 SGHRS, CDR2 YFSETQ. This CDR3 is CASSAGLAGGRSEQFF. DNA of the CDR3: TGCGCCAGCAGCGCGGGACTAGCGGGAGGGAGATCTGAGCAGTTCTTC.

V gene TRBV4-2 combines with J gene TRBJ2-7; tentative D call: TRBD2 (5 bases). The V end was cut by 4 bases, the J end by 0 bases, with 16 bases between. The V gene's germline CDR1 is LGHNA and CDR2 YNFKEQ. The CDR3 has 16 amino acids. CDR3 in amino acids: CASSLLRGGSSYEQYF. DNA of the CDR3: TGTGCCAGCAGCCTGTTGCGTGGAGGAAGCTCCTACGAGCAGTACTTC.

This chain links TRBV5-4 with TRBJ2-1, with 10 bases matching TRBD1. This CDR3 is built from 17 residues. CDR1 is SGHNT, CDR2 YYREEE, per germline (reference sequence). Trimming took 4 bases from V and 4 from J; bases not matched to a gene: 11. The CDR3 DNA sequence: TGTGCCAGCAGCCCCCCGGCGAGACAGGGGGCTTACAATGAGCAGTTCTTC. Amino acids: CASSPPARQGAYNEQFF.

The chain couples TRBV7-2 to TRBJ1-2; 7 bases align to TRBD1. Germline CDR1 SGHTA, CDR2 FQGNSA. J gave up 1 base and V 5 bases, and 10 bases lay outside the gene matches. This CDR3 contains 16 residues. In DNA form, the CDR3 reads TGTGCCAGCAGCCCCTCGGGGGACAGAGTTAACTATGGCTACACCTTC. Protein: CASSPSGDRVNYGYTF.

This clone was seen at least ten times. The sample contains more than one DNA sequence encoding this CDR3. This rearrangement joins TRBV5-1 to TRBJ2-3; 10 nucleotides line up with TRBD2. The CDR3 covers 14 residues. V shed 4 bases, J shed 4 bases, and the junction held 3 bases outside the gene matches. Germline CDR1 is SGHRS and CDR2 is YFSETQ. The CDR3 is CASSRTSGADTQYF. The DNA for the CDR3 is TGCGCCAGCAGCCGGACTAGCGGCGCAGATACGCAGTATTTT.

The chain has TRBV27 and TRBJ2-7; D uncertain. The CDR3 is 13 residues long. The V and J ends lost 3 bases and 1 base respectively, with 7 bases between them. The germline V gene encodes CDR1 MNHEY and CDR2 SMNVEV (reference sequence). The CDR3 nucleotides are TGTGCCAGCAGTTTGGAACAGTCCTACGAGCAGTACTTC. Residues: CASSLEQSYEQYF.

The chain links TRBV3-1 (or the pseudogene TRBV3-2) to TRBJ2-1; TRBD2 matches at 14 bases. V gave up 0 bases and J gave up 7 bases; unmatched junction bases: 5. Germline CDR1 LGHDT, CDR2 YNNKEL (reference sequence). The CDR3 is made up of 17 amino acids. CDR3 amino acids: CASSQDLRTSGRNEQFF. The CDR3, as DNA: TGTGCCAGCAGCCAAGATTTAAGGACTAGCGGGAGGAATGAGCAGTTCTTC.

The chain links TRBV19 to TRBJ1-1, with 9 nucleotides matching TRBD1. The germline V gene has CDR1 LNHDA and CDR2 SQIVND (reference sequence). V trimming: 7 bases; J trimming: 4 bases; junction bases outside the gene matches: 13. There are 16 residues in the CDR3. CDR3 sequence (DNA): TGTGCCAGTAACTCAGGACAGGGGATGGTAGGCACTGAAGCTTTCTTT. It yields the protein CASNSGQGMVGTEAFF.

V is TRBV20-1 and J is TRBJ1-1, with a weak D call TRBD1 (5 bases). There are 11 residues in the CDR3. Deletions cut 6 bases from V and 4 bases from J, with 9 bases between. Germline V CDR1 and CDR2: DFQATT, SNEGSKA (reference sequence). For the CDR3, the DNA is TGCAGTGCGGAGGGGACCACTGAAGCTTTCTTT. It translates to CSAEGTTEAFF.

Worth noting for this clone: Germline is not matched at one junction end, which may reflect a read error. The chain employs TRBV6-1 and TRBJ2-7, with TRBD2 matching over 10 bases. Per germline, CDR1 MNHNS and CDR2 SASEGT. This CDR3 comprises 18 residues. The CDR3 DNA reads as TGTGCCAGCAGTCAAGCTAGCGGGGGAGTAGAATCCACCTACGAGCAGTACTTC. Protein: CASSQASGGVESTYEQYF.

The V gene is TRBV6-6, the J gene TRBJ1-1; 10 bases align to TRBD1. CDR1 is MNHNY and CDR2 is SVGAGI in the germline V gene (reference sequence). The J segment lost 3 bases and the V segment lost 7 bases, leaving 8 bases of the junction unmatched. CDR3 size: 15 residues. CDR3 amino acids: CASTSLGQGDTEAFF. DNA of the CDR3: TGTGCCAGCACGTCCCTTGGACAGGGGGACACTGAAGCTTTCTTT.